The sequence of this TCR beta chain was determined in a study of beta chain features in type 1 diabetes. Regarding the study as a whole: Type 1 diabetes patients had TCRB CDR3s that were shorter (moderately but significantly so) in all four CD4+ subsets.

CDR1 is GTSNPN and CDR2 is SVGIG in the germline V gene (reference sequence). The ends lost 0 bases at V and 5 bases at J; junction bases unmatched: 5. The CDR3 extends over 15 amino acids. Every bit of the isolated RNA underwent reverse transcription, so sequencing read expressed TCRB transcripts. An average of about 3.6 million reads was obtained for naive, central memory and regulatory T cell samples. Assay: immunoSEQ multiplex PCR; the TCRdb copy retains only in-frame clones and omits some. The repertoire includes almost 350,000 clones, around 19% of them detected once, and around 0.04% sits in the top ten. This clone has more than one count but fewer than ten. Antigen specificity is unknown. Stem cell-like memory, regulatory, central memory and naive CD4+ cells were sorted via CD45RO/CCR7/CD25/CD127/CD95/CD27. All of the sorted populations showed purity greater than 95%.

The V and J genes are TRBV30 and TRBJ2-3, with TRBD1 identical over 10 bases. The TCR comes from a woman between 18 and 29 years old in good health. The sequenced sample consisted of naive CD4+ T cells from blood. The CDR3 spells CAWSVTGGEGDTQYF. In DNA form, the CDR3 reads TGTGCCTGGAGTGTGACAGGGGGCGAGGGAGATACGCAGTATTTT.